These 29 T cell receptor beta chains share one sample of origin, sequenced in a study of blood T cell repertoires in COVID-19. Generated by immunoSEQ multiplex PCR, the TCRdb table keeps only in-frame clones and is missing some. The sample consists of about 140,000 clones, approximately 83% of them appearing once. The material sequenced was peripheral blood. All receptors derive from a woman aged 60 to 75 with acute or convalescent COVID-19.

Concerning this clone itself: A read error may account for a junction end that differs from germline. The chain links TRBV3-1 (or the pseudogene TRBV3-2) to TRBJ1-4; no clear D. Germline V lookup: CDR1 LGHDT, CDR2 YNNKEL (reference sequence). This CDR3 is built from 15 residues. In DNA form, the CDR3 reads TGTGCCAGCAGCCAAGCTTCTTTACGGGAGGAAAAACTGGTTTTT. Translating it yields CASSQASLREEKLVF.

This clone has more than one count but fewer than ten. The rearrangement links TRBV5-1 to TRBJ1-1; 10 nucleotides align to TRBD1. V lost 1 base to trimming and J lost 1 base; unmatched junction nucleotides: 4. This CDR3 is built from 16 residues. CDR1 is SGHRS and CDR2 is YFSETQ in the germline V gene. Here the CDR3 DNA reads TGCGCCAGCAGCTTGATGACAGGGGGCGCGAACACTGAAGCTTTCTTT. It translates to CASSLMTGGANTEAFF.

CDR3 loop: CATSRGDRVGRAQYF. The CDR3 DNA reads TGTGCCACCAGCAGAGGAGACAGGGTGGGCAGAGCCCAGTACTTC. The chain joins TRBV15 to TRBJ2-5; 7 bases align to TRBD1. The CDR3 has 15 amino acids. The V segment lost 1 base and the J segment 9 bases; nucleotides outside the gene matches: 11. Germline CDR1 and CDR2: LNHNV and YYDKDF (reference sequence).

V and J are TRBV3-1 (or the pseudogene TRBV3-2) and TRBJ2-3; TRBD1 might be the D (7 bases). The CDR3 spans 16 residues. The V and J ends lost 3 bases and 0 bases respectively, with 13 bases between them. From germline, CDR1 is LGHDT and CDR2 YNNKEL (reference sequence). CDR3 bases: TGTGCCAGCAGCCAGGCAGGGGGGCTTAGCACAGATACGCAGTATTTT. It encodes CASSQAGGLSTDTQYF.

This chain links TRBV2 with TRBJ2-3; D is perhaps TRBD1 (5 bases). The germline V and J ends were trimmed by 7 bases and 3 bases, with 11 bases remaining between them. Germline CDR1 SNHLY, CDR2 FYNNEI. This CDR3 is 13 amino acids long. The CDR3 reads CASKQGRTDTQYF. The CDR3 DNA sequence: TGTGCCAGCAAGCAGGGAAGAACAGATACGCAGTATTTT.

V and J are TRBV6-2 or TRBV6-3 and TRBJ2-7; the match to TRBD1 covers 10 bases. The V gene end was trimmed by 5 bases and the J gene end by 6 bases; junction bases not matched to a gene: 7. The length of the CDR3 is 14 residues. The germline gives CDR1 MNHEY, CDR2 SVGEGT. CDR3 DNA: TGTGCCAGCAGTAAGACAGGGGGCGCGGGCGAGCAGTACTTC. It codes for CASSKTGGAGEQYF.

This chain links TRBV9 with TRBJ2-1; 12 bases fit TRBD2. This CDR3 is 18 amino acids long. The J segment lost 0 bases and the V segment lost 1 base, leaving 5 bases of the junction unmatched. Germline V gene data show CDR1 as SGDLS and CDR2 as YYNGEE. CDR3 in DNA: TGTGCCAGCAGCGTAACTAGCGGGAGGCCAAGCTCCTACAATGAGCAGTTCTTC. It is translated as CASSVTSGRPSSYNEQFF.

This chain joins TRBV6-5 and TRBJ1-1; 8 bases fit TRBD1. The CDR3 has 15 residues. The germline CDR1 and CDR2 sequences are MNHEY and SVGAGI. J was trimmed by 4 bases and V by 6 bases; bases with no gene match: 10. The CDR3 nucleotides are TGTGCCAGCAGCCCAGGGGGCCCCCTGGGCACTGAAGCTTTCTTT. Encoded protein: CASSPGGPLGTEAFF.

V is TRBV5-7 and J is TRBJ1-5; D unresolved. TRBV5-7 is sorted into the ORF group, with uncertain function. Trimming left V 6 bases short and J 9 bases short, with 7 bases between. The CDR3 runs to 10 residues. The CDR3 region has the DNA TGTGCCAGCACCCCCCGGCCCCAGCATTTT. This translates into CASTPRPQHF.

The chain carries TRBV5-4 and TRBJ2-7; TRBD2 matches 8 bases. After removal of 0 bases from V and 6 bases from J, the junction contained 8 bases not matched to a gene. CDR1 SGHNT and CDR2 YYREEE come from the germline V gene (reference sequence). The CDR3 sequence is 15 residues long. CDR3 sequence: CASSLAGTSHSEQYF. CDR3 DNA: TGTGCCAGCAGCTTGGCCGGGACTAGTCATAGCGAGCAGTACTTC.

The chain carries TRBV28 and TRBJ2-1; 10 bases are shared with TRBD2. CDR1 and CDR2 (germline): MDHEN, SYDVKM. The V segment lost 4 bases and the J segment 5 bases; nucleotides outside the gene matches: 5. CDR3 length: 15 residues. CDR3 coding DNA: TGTGCCAGCAGTTGGTCAGGACTAGCGGACAATGAGCAGTTCTTC. This translates into CASSWSGLADNEQFF.

V gene TRBV7-9 combines with J gene TRBJ2-1, with 12 nucleotides matching TRBD2. Per germline, CDR1 SEHNR and CDR2 FQNEAQ (reference sequence). This CDR3 is built from 16 residues. V lost 6 bases, J lost 5 bases, and 8 bases stayed unmatched. DNA for the CDR3: TGTGCCAGCAGTCTTTCTAGCGGGAGGGTACACAATGAGCAGTTCTTC. Amino acid sequence: CASSLSSGRVHNEQFF.

In this sample, this clone turned up once. The CDR3: CASSSVRGGRTQYF. The CDR3 DNA sequence: TGTGCCAGCAGCTCAGTCAGAGGGGGACGGACCCAGTACTTC. The chain employs TRBV7-2 and TRBJ2-5, with D perhaps matching TRBD1 (6 bases). The CDR3 totals 14 residues. V lost 4 bases and J 7 bases, leaving 16 bases between the germline ends. Per germline, CDR1 SGHTA and CDR2 FQGNSA.

The chain joins TRBV5-6 to TRBJ2-7, with TRBD1 as a possible D gene (6 bases). This CDR3 is built from 13 residues. V was pared by 1 base and J by 6 bases, with 11 bases between. Germline loops: CDR1 SGHDT, CDR2 YYEEEE. CDR3 in amino acids: CASSLPGDAEQYF. The CDR3 nucleotides are TGTGCCAGCAGCTTGCCAGGGGACGCCGAGCAGTACTTC.

The V call is TRBV9, the J call TRBJ2-3, with D possibly being TRBD1 (5 bases). The V and J ends lost 2 bases and 1 base respectively, with 11 bases between them. CDR3 length: 15 amino acids. Germline assignment: CDR1 SGDLS and CDR2 YYNGEE. The CDR3 region has the DNA TGTGCCAGCAGCGTCCAGGGTACCCGCACAGATACGCAGTATTTT. The encoded protein is CASSVQGTRTDTQYF.

This sequence joins TRBV3-1 (or the pseudogene TRBV3-2) and TRBJ1-5, with TRBD1 matching 7 bases. The CDR3 contains 16 residues. Germline CDR1 LGHDT, CDR2 YNNKEL (reference sequence). V was pared by 1 base and J by 10 bases, with 13 bases of the junction left unmatched. The CDR3 protein is CASSQGGRGARGPQHF. As DNA, the CDR3 is TGTGCCAGCAGCCAAGGAGGCAGGGGGGCCCGGGGACCCCAGCATTTT.

The chain combines TRBV7-6 with TRBJ2-1; D remains ambiguous. Germline CDR1 reads SGHVS; CDR2 reads FNYEAQ. Trimming removed 5 bases from V and 0 bases from J, with 17 bases in between. CDR3 size: 17 residues. CDR3 DNA sequence: TGTGCCAGCAGCACACGTCCCCCCTCTGGCTCCTACAATGAGCAGTTCTTC. Translation gives CASSTRPPSGSYNEQFF.

The chain carries TRBV9 and TRBJ2-7, with D perhaps TRBD1 (6 bases). Germline-derived CDR1 and CDR2 are SGDLS and YYNGEE. Trimming stripped 2 bases from V and 6 bases from J, with 9 bases between. This CDR3 is 12 amino acids long. The CDR3: CASSVGRGEQYF. DNA of the CDR3: TGTGCCAGCAGCGTCGGCAGGGGCGAGCAGTACTTC.

V usage is TRBV4-1 and J usage is TRBJ2-1; 8 positions match TRBD1. CDR3 length equals 16 residues. Per germline, CDR1 MGHRA and CDR2 YSYEKL. V lost 0 bases, J lost 4 bases, and 5 bases stayed unmatched. CDR3 sequence: CASSQEGDRPYNEQFF. The DNA of the CDR3 is TGCGCCAGCAGCCAAGAAGGGGACAGGCCATACAATGAGCAGTTCTTC.

This clone occurred many times. V and J are TRBV27 and TRBJ1-6; TRBD1 matches 7 bases. Germline V gene sequence: CDR1 MNHEY, CDR2 SMNVEV (reference sequence). With 5 bases clipped from V and 7 bases from J, the junction kept 14 bases outside the gene matches. The CDR3 loop spans 17 amino acids. The CDR3 reads CASSPYPETGLNSPLHF. CDR3 DNA sequence: TGTGCCAGCAGTCCCTATCCAGAGACAGGGTTGAATTCACCCCTCCACTTT.

Remarks on this clone: At one of its ends the junction is not consistent with the germline gene, which may arise from a read error. The chain is built from TRBV5-1 and TRBJ2-7, with 7 positions matching TRBD2. The CDR3 runs to 15 residues. Germline loops: CDR1 SGHRS, CDR2 YFSETQ. CDR3 protein: CASSLSGGFSDEQYF. The CDR3 DNA reads TGCGCCAGCAGCCTTTCGGGGGGATTCTCCGACGAGCAGTACTTC.

With respect to this clone: At one boundary the junction diverges from the germline segment, which might be a read error. The V call is TRBV11-2, the J call TRBJ2-2, with D tentatively TRBD1 (6 bases). The length of the CDR3 is 13 residues. Germline V gene sequence: CDR1 SGHAT, CDR2 FQNNGV. The CDR3 loop is CASSQGNAGELFF. The CDR3, as DNA: TGTGCCAGCAGCCAGGGGAACGCCGGGGAGCTGTTTTTT. Full variable domain (missing parts from reference TRBV11-2 and TRBJ2-2): EAGVAQSPRYKIIEKRQSVAFWCNPISGHATLYWYQQILGQGPKLLIQFQNNGVVDDSQLPKDRFSAERLKGVDSTLKIQPAKLEDSAVYLCASSQGNAGELFFGEGSRLTVL.

The rearrangement joins TRBV11-3 to TRBJ2-7; D gene uncertain. The CDR3 totals 13 residues. Looked up from germline, CDR1 is SGHNT and CDR2 is YENEEA. Trimming shortened V by 2 bases and J by 2 bases, and 7 bases separated the two germline ends. The CDR3 spells CASSLSETYEQYF. CDR3 DNA sequence: TGTGCCAGCAGCTTATCGGAGACCTACGAGCAGTACTTC.

This clone occurred once. The rearrangement links TRBV12-5 to TRBJ2-1; D unclear. Trimming removed 1 base at V and 2 bases at J, with 3 bases between. This CDR3 is built from 13 residues. Germline V gives CDR1 LGHNT, CDR2 FRNRAP. In nucleotides, the CDR3 is TGTGCTAGTGGTTTGGCTCCCTACAATGAGCAGTTCTTC. Encoded protein: CASGLAPYNEQFF.

The chain employs TRBV4-1 and TRBJ2-2, with TRBD2 matching over 9 bases. Germline V lookup: CDR1 MGHRA, CDR2 YSYEKL. V dropped 6 bases and J dropped 0; count of bases not matched to a gene: 11. The CDR3 spans 18 residues. This CDR3 reads CASRPSGGRTTNTGELFF. CDR3 coding DNA: TGCGCCAGCAGGCCAAGCGGGGGGCGGACTACGAACACCGGGGAGCTGTTTTTT.

The J gene is TRBJ2-1, the V gene TRBV28; the match to TRBD1 covers 8 bases. The CDR3 loop spans 15 amino acids. The V gene end was trimmed by 3 bases and the J gene end by 8 bases; junction bases not matched to a gene: 9. In germline, CDR1 is MDHEN, CDR2 SYDVKM. The CDR3 spells CASSLRGQGIDEQFF. CDR3 coding DNA: TGTGCCAGCAGTTTGAGAGGACAGGGAATAGATGAGCAGTTCTTC.

The J gene is TRBJ1-1, the V gene TRBV3-1 (or the pseudogene TRBV3-2), with D perhaps matching TRBD1 (5 bases). Germline V gene lookup returns CDR1 LGHDT and CDR2 YNNKEL (reference sequence). The CDR3 has 15 residues. V was clipped by 4 bases and J by 1 base, with 13 bases between them. As DNA, the CDR3 is TGTGCCAGCAGCCTATTGATCCAGGGGAACACTGAAGCTTTCTTT. Encoded protein: CASSLLIQGNTEAFF.

V gene TRBV19 combines with J gene TRBJ2-7; 7 bases map to TRBD2. CDR1 and CDR2 (germline): LNHDA, SQIVND (reference sequence). The V segment lost 3 bases and the J segment 2 bases; nucleotides outside the gene matches: 1. The CDR3 length is 13 residues. The DNA for the CDR3 is TGTGCCAGTAGTATGGGAGGGCCCTACGAGCAGTACTTC. Its translation is CASSMGGPYEQYF.

The genes are TRBV18 and TRBJ1-1; no clear D gene. CDR3 length: 11 amino acids. V was clipped by 3 bases and J by 5 bases, with 4 bases between them. Germline V gene data show CDR1 as KGHSH and CDR2 as LQKENI. The CDR3 region has the DNA TGTGCCAGCTCACCCCAGACTGAAGCTTTCTTT. It encodes CASSPQTEAFF.